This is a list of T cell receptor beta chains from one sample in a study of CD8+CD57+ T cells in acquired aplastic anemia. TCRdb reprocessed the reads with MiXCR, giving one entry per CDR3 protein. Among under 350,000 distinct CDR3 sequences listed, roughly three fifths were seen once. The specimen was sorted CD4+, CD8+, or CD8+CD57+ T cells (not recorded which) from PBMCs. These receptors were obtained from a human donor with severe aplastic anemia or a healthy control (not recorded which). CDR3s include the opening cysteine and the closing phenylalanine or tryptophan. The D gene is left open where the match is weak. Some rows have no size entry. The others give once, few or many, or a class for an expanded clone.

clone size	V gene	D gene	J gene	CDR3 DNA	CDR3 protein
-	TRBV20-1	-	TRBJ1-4	TGCAGTGCTAGGAAGGGGACTAATGAAAAACTGTTTTTT	CSARKGTNEKLFF
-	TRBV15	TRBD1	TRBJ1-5	TGTGCCACCAGCAGGGGGGGACAGAGTGATAGCAATCAGCCCCAGCATTTT	CATSRGGQSDSNQPQHF
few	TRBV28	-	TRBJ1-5	TGTGCCAGCAGTACTACTCACAAGCCCCAGCATTTT	CASSTTHKPQHF
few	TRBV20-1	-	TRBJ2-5	TGCAGTGGGATAGCGGAAGAGACCCAGTACTTC	CSGIAEETQYF
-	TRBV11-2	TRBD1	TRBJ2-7	TGTGCCAGCAGCTTAGAAGACAGGGGGCTCTACGAGCAGTACTTC	CASSLEDRGLYEQYF
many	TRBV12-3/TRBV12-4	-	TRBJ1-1	TGTGCCAGCAAACATGTGAGGGCTGAAGCTTTCTTT	CASKHVRAEAFF
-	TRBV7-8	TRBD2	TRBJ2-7	TGTGCCAGCAGCTTACATCCGGGACTAGCGGGAGGACAAATCTACGAGCAGTACTTC	CASSLHPGLAGGQIYEQYF
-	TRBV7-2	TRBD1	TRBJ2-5	TGTGCCAGCAGCTTAGGGGACAGGGGGCAGTTGGAGACCCAGTACTTC	CASSLGDRGQLETQYF
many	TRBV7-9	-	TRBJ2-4	TGTGCCACCGATCAGGACGGGGGAGCCAAAAACATTCAGTACTTC	CATDQDGGAKNIQYF
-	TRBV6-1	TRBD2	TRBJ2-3	TGTGCCAGCAAACTAGCGGGGCTCACAGATACGCAGTATTTT	CASKLAGLTDTQYF
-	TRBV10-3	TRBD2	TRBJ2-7	TGTGCCAGCAGTTACTTACCTAGCGGGGAGATCTCCTACGAGCAGTACTTC	CASSYLPSGEISYEQYF
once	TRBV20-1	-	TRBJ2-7	TGCAGTGCAGCTGGCTCGGGACCAACTTACGAGCAGTACTTC	CSAAGSGPTYEQYF
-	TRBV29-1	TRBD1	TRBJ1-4	TGCAGCGTTGTGGACAGGGCCGTGAACGAAAAACTGTTTTTT	CSVVDRAVNEKLFF
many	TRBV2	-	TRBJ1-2	TGTGCCAGCAGCGACCGTTCGATTAACTGGGCTGGCTACACCTTC	CASSDRSINWAGYTF
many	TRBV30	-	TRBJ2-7	TGTGCCTGGACGGCAGGGGTCACCTACGAGCAGTACTTC	CAWTAGVTYEQYF
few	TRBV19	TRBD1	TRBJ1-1	TGTGCCAGTAGTATAGGGCAGGGGGGCACTGAAGCTTTCTTT	CASSIGQGGTEAFF
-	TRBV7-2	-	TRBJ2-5	TGTGCCAGCAGCCCCGAGCGGGACCAAGAGACCCAGTACTTC	CASSPERDQETQYF
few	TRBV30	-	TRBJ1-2	TGTGCCTGGAGTATACCCGGAAATGGTTTACGTGGCTACACCTTC	CAWSIPGNGLRGYTF
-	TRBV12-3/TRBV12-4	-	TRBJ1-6	TGTGCCAGCACTTCGGGCCTGGGGAGTAATTCACCCCTCCACTTT	CASTSGLGSNSPLHF
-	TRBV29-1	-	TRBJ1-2	TGCAGCGTTGAGTCCGCTCACCGGGAAAACACTCGAGTTTTCTATGGCTACACCTTC	CSVESAHRENTRVFYGYTF
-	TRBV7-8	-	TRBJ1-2	TGTGCCAGCAGCCCCATAAGGGGGGGTGAGGGTGGCTACACCTTC	CASSPIRGGEGGYTF
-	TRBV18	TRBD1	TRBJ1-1	TGTGCCAGCTCACCTTCCGGGACAGGGTGGGCTGAAGCTTTCTTT	CASSPSGTGWAEAFF
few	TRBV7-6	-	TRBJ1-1	TGTGCCAGCAGCTTAGTTACAGGGATGGCTGAAGCTTTCTTT	CASSLVTGMAEAFF
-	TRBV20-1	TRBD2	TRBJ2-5	TGCAGTGCTCCCGGGACTAGCGGGGCTTCAGGGGGGACCCAGTACTTC	CSAPGTSGASGGTQYF
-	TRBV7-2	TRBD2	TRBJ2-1	TGTGCCAGCAGCAAGCTAGCGGGAGGGCTTAACAATGAGCAGTTCTTC	CASSKLAGGLNNEQFF
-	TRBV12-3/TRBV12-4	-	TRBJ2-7	TGTGCCAGCAGTGAAGCTTGGGGTCCAAGCGAGCAGTACTTC	CASSEAWGPSEQYF
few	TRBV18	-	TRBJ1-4	TGTGCCAGCTCACCTAGACAGAAGAAGAATGAAAAACTGTTTTTT	CASSPRQKKNEKLFF
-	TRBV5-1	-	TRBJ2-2	TGCGCCAGCAGCTACTTCCCGGGGGATACCGGGGAGCTGTTTTTT	CASSYFPGDTGELFF
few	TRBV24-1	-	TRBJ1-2	TGTGCCACCAGTGATTTCGGGGGCCAGGGCTACACCTTC	CATSDFGGQGYTF
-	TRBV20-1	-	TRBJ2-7	TGCAGCCCCGGTGTACAAAGGATCGAACAGTACTTC	CSPGVQRIEQYF
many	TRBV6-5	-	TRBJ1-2	TGTGCCAGCAGTTACTCGGCAGGGAGTATTGGCTACACCTTC	CASSYSAGSIGYTF
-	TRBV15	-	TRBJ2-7	TGTGCCACCAGCAGAGGGTGGAGGGGGGACTACGAGCAGTACTTC	CATSRGWRGDYEQYF
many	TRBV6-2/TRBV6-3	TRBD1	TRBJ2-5	TGTGCCAGCAGTTATGACAGGGGGCGGGAGACCCAGTACTTC	CASSYDRGRETQYF
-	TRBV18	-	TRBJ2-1	TGTGCCAGCTCCGGGGCCTCCGGCTCCTACAATGAGCAGTTCTTC	CASSGASGSYNEQFF
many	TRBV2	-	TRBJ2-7	TGTGCCAGCGGTTGGTCTCAACACTACGAGCAGTACTTC	CASGWSQHYEQYF
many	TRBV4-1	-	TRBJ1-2	TGCGCCAGCAGCCAAGATTACGACTATGGCTACACCTTC	CASSQDYDYGYTF
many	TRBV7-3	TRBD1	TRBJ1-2	TGTGCCAGCAGCTTACCAGGGGGTACGGGCTACACCTTC	CASSLPGGTGYTF
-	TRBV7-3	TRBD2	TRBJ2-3	TGTGCCAGCAGCTTTAATGTACTAGCGGGAGTCGGGCCAGATACGCAGTATTTT	CASSFNVLAGVGPDTQYF
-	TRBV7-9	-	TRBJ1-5	TGTGCCAGCAGCCGGACAGAAGGGAGCAATCAGCCCCAGCATTTT	CASSRTEGSNQPQHF
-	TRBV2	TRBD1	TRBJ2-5	TGTGCCAGCAGTCCCGGGACAGGGTCTCAAGAGACCCAGTACTTC	CASSPGTGSQETQYF
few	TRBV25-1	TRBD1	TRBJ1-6	TGTGCCAGCAGTGCAGGGGGCAAATCACCCCTCCACTTT	CASSAGGKSPLHF
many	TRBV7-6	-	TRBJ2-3	TGTGCCAGCAGCGCTCCCCTCAGTGGCTTCCCAACAGATACGCAGTATTTT	CASSAPLSGFPTDTQYF
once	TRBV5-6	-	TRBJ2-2	TGTGCCAGCAGCCCGGCGGGTGCAGGCGGGGAGCTGTTTTTT	CASSPAGAGGELFF
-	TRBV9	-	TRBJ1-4	TGTGCCAGCAGCAATCGGGACGCGGCAGGAGAAAAACTGTTTTTT	CASSNRDAAGEKLFF
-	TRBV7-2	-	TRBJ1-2	TGTGCCAGCAGCTTAGTGGGGACCTACACCTTC	CASSLVGTYTF
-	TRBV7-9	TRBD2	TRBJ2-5	TGTGCCAGCGGGATGCGACTAGCGGGGGCTTTGACGACCCAGTACTTC	CASGMRLAGALTTQYF
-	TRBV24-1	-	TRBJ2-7	TGTGCCACCAGCGAGGCGGCTGGAACCTACGAGCAGTACTTC	CATSEAAGTYEQYF
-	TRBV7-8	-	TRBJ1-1	TGTGCCAGCAGCTTGAGGATTGCCGAAGCTTTCTTT	CASSLRIAEAFF
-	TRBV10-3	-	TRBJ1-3	TGTGCCTCAACAGGGTTCTCTGGAAACACCATATATTTT	CASTGFSGNTIYF
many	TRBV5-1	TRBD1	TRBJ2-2	TGCGCCAGCAGCTTGGAGGGGACAGGGGCAATCACCGGGGAGCTGTTTTTT	CASSLEGTGAITGELFF
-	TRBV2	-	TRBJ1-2	TGTGCCAGCTCACCACCCGGGTCATCAGGGGCCTATGGCTGCACCTTC	CASSPPGSSGAYGCTF
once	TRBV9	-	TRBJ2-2	TGTGCCAGCAGCTTAGGATGGGAGATCGGGGAGCTGTTTTTT	CASSLGWEIGELFF
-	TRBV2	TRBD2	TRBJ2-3	TGTGCCACCAGCCTTAGCGGGGGAAGCACAGATACGCAGTATTTT	CATSLSGGSTDTQYF
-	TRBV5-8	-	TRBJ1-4	TGTGCCAGCAGAATATGGCGGTCTAATGAAAAACTGTTTTTT	CASRIWRSNEKLFF
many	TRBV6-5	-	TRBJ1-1	TGTGCCAGCAGTTACTCCAGCTCCATGAACACTGAAGCTTTCTTT	CASSYSSSMNTEAFF
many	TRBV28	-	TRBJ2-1	TGTGCCCTCGGGGGGCGAAGCAATGAGCAGTTCTTC	CALGGRSNEQFF